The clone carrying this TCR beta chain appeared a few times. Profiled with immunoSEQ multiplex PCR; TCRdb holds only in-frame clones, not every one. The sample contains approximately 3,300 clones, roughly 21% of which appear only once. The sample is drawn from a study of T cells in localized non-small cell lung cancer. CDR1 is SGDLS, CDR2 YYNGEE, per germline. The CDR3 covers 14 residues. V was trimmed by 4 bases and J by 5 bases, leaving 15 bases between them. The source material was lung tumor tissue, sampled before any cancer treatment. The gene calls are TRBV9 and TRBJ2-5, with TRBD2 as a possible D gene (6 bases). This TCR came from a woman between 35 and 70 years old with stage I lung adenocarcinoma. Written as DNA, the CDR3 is TGTGCCAGCAGCCCAGGGACTGGAGGGGAGACCCAGTACTTC. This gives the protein CASSPGTGGETQYF.